This T cell receptor (beta chain) was recovered during a study of CD8 T cells in ankylosing spondylitis. Study-level findings and limits: Ankylosing spondylitis blood appeared to be characterized by a TCR beta motif of under ten highly homologous variants.

With 4 bases removed from V and 5 bases from J, the gap between germline ends came to 12 bases. Germline-derived CDR1 and CDR2 are GTSNPN and SVGIG (reference sequence). CDR3 length: 13 amino acids. A single record per CDR3 protein comes from TCRdb applying MiXCR to the 5' RACE reads. The table records fewer than 400,000 distinct CDR3 sequences, more than 20% of them present only once. A word on this clonotype: Its antigen is not identified.

This chain joins TRBV30 and TRBJ2-1; TRBD2 is a possible D gene (5 bases). The clonotype originates from a male donor with ankylosing spondylitis. The sequenced sample consisted of blood, either unsorted or a sorted T cell fraction (not recorded which). DNA of the CDR3: TGTGCCTGGACCATGGCGAGGGACAATGAGCAGTTCTTC. Protein: CAWTMARDNEQFF.